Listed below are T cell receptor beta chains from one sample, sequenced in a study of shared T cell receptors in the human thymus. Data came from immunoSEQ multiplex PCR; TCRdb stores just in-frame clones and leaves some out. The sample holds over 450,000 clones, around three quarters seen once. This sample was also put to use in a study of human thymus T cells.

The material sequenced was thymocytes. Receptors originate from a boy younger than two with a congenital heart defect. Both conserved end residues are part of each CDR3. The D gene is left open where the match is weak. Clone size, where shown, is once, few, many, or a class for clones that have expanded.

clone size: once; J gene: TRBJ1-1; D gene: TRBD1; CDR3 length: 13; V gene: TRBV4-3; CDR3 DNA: TGCGCCAGCAGCCTGACAGGGCGGACTGAAGCTTTCTTT; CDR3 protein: CASSLTGRTEAFF
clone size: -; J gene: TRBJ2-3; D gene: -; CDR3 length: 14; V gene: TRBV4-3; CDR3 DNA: TGCGCCAGCAGCCCCCTACTGGTCACAGATACGCAGTATTTT; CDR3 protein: CASSPLLVTDTQYF
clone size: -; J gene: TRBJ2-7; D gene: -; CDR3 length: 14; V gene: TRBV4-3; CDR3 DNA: TGCGCCAGCAGCGCCAGGGGTAAGGGCTACGAGCAGTACTTC; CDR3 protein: CASSARGKGYEQYF
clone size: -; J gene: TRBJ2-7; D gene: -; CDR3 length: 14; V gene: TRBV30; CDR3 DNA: TGTGCCTGGGGGGGGCGGGGGTCGGACTACGAGCAGTACTTC; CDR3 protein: CAWGGRGSDYEQYF
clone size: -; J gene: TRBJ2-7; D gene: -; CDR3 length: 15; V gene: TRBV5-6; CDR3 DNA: TGTGCCAGCAGCTTAAAAAGGAAGGGGCCCTACGAGCAGTACTTC; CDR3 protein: CASSLKRKGPYEQYF
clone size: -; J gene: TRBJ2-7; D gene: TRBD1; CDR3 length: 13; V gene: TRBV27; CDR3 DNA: TGTGCCAGCAGTCCTTGGACAGGGGACGAGCAGTACTTC; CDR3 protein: CASSPWTGDEQYF
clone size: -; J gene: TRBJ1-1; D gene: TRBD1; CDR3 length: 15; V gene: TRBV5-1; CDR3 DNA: TGCCTATCAGCTTCGGGGACAGGGGCGGACACTGAAGCTTTCTTT; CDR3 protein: CLSASGTGADTEAFF
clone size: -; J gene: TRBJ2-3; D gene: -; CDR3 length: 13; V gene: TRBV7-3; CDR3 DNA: TGTGCCAGCAGCCAGGCGGGGACAGATACGCAGTATTTT; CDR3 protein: CASSQAGTDTQYF
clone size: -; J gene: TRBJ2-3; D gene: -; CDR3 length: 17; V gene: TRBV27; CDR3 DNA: TGTGCCAGCAGTTTGCTCCCCGGGGGAGCGGGTTCAGATACGCAGTATTTT; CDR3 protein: CASSLLPGGAGSDTQYF
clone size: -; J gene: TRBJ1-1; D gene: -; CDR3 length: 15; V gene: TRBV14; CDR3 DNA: TGTGCCAGCAGCCAAAGGCCAGGTCAGAACACTGAAGCTTTCTTT; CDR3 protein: CASSQRPGQNTEAFF
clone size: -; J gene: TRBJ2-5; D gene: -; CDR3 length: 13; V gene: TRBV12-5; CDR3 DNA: TGTGCTGGTTCGACAACTCCACAAGAGACCCAGTACTTC; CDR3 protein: CAGSTTPQETQYF
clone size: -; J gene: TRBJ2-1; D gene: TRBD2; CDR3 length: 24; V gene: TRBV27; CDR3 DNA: TGTGCCAGCAGTTTAAGGGGAGGGACCGACCAACTAGCGGGAGGGCCTCAATCCTACAATGAGCAGTTCTTC; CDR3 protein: CASSLRGGTDQLAGGPQSYNEQFF
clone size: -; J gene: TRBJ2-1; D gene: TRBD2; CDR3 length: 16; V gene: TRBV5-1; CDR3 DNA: TGCGCCAGCAGCCCACGGACTAGCGGAAGGTACAATGAGCAGTTCTTC; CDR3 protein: CASSPRTSGRYNEQFF
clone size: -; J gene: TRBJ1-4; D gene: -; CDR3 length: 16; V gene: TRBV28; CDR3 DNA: TGTGCCAGCAGTTTTAACGTGGGCAGCCTAAATGAAAAACTGTTTTTT; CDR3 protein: CASSFNVGSLNEKLFF
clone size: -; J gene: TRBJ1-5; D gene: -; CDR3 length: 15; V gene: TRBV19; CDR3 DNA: TGTGCCAGTAGTACCCGGACAGATAGCAATCAGCCCCAGCATTTT; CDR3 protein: CASSTRTDSNQPQHF
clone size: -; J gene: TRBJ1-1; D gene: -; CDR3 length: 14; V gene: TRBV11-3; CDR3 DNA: TGTGCCAGCAGCTTAAACAGGGTAGGCACTGAAGCTTTCTTT; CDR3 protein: CASSLNRVGTEAFF
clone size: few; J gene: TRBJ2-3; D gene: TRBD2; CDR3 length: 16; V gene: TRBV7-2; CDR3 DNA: TGTGCCAGCAGCTTTAGGACTAGCGGGTTAGAGGATACGCAGTATTTT; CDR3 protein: CASSFRTSGLEDTQYF
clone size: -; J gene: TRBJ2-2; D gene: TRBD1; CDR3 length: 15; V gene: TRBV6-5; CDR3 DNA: TGTGCCAGCATCCCGGACAGGGGGCAGGCTGGGGAGCTGTTTTTT; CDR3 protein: CASIPDRGQAGELFF
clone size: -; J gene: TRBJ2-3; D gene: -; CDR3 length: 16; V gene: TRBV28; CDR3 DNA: TGTGCCAGCAGTTTCGGGTTTGGAGATAGCACAGATACGCAGTATTTT; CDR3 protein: CASSFGFGDSTDTQYF
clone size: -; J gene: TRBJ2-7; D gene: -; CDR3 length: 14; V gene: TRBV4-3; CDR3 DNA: TGCGCCAGCAGCCTACGGGGGGCGAACTACGAGCAGTACTTC; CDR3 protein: CASSLRGANYEQYF
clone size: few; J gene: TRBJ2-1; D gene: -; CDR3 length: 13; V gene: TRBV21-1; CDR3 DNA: TGTGCCAGCAGCGAATCGTGGACAGGAGAGCAGTTCTTC; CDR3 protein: CASSESWTGEQFF
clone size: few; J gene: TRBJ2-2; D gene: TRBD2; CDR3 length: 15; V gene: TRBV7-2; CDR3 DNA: TGTGCCAGCAGCCTAGGGACTAGAAACACCGGGGAGCTGTTTTTT; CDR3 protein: CASSLGTRNTGELFF
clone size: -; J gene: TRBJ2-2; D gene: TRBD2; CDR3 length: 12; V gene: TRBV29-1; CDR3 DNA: TGCAGCGGCCGAGGGACTAGCGGGGAGCTGTTTTTT; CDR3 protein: CSGRGTSGELFF
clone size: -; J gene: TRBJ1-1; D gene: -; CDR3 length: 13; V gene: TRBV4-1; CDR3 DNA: TGCGCCAGCAGCCAAGATCGTGCCCCGATGCGTTCCTTT; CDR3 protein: CASSQDRAPMRSF
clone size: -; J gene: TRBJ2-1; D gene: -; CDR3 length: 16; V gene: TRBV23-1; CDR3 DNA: TGCGCCAGCAGTCATTATACAGGGAGCTCCTACAATGAGCAGTTCTTC; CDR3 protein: CASSHYTGSSYNEQFF
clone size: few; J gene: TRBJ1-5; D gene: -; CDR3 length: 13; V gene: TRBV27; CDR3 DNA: TGTGCCAGCAGATATGGCAGGGGTCAGCCCCAGCATTTT; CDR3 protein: CASRYGRGQPQHF
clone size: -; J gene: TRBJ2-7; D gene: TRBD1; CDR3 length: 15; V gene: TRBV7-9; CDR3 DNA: TGTGCCAGCAGCAACGGGACAGGGGGCTGGTACGAGCAGTACTTC; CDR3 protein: CASSNGTGGWYEQYF
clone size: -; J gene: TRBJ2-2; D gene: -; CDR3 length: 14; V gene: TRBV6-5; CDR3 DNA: TGTGCCAGCTACGCCTCGGGATACACCGGGGAGCTGTTTTTT; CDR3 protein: CASYASGYTGELFF
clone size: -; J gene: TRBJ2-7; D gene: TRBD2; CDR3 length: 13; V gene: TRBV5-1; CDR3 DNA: TGCGCCAGCAGCCCGGGAGGGTCCCACGAGCAGTACTTC; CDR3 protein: CASSPGGSHEQYF
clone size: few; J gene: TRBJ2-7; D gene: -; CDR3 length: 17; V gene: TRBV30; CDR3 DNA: TGTGCCTGGAGTCCGCTTCATCCCCTTGGGGGGAAAAACGAGCAGTACTTC; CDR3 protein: CAWSPLHPLGGKNEQYF
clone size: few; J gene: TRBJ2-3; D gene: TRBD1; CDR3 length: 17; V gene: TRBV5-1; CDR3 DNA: TGCGCCAGCAGCCAGACCGGGACAGGTGCCCGCGGGGATACGCAGTATTTT; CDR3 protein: CASSQTGTGARGDTQYF
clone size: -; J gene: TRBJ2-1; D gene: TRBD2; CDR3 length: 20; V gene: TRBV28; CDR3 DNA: TGTGCCAGCAGTTCGGGGTTGGGACGGTTACTAGCGGGGCCCTACAATGAGCAGTTCTTC; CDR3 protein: CASSSGLGRLLAGPYNEQFF
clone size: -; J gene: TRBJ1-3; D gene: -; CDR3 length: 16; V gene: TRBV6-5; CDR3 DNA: TGTGCCAGCAGTTACTCCCTAGGTCCCACTGGAAACACCATATATTTT; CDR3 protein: CASSYSLGPTGNTIYF
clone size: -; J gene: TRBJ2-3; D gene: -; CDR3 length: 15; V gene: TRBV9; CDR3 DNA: TGTGCCAGCAGCGTAGTTGGGACTTACACAGATACGCAGTATTTT; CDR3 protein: CASSVVGTYTDTQYF
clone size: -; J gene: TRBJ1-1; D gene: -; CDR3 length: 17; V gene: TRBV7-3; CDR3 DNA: TGTGCCAGCAGCTTTCAGGTCGGGTACAGGGCTGGCACTGAAGCTTTCTTT; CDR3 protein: CASSFQVGYRAGTEAFF
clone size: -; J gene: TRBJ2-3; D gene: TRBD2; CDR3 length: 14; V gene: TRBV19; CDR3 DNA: TGTGCCAGTACTCGGAGCGGGAGAACAGATACGCAGTATTTT; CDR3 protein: CASTRSGRTDTQYF
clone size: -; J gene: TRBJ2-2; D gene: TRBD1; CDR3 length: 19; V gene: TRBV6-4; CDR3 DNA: TGTGCCAGCAGTGACTCGGCGATGTGGGACAGGGAATATAGCGGGGAGCTGTTTTTT; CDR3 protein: CASSDSAMWDREYSGELFF
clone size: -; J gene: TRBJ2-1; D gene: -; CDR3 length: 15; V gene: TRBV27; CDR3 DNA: TGTGCCAGTCGAACTCTGGACTATCTCTACAATGAGCAGTTCTTC; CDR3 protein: CASRTLDYLYNEQFF
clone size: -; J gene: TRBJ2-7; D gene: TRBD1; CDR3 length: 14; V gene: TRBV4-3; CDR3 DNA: TGCGCCAGCAGCCAAGTCAGGGGGCTTCTCGAGCAGTACTTC; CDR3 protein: CASSQVRGLLEQYF
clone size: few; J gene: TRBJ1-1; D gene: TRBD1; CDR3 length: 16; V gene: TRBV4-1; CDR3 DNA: TGCGCCAGCAGCCAAATTGGGGTGACAGGGGGTCCTGAAGCTTTCTTT; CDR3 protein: CASSQIGVTGGPEAFF
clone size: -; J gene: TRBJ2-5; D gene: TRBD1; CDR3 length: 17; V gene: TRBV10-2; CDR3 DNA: TGCGCCAGCAGTGAGGGACAGGGGGCTCCCTACCAAGAGACCCAGTACTTC; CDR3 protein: CASSEGQGAPYQETQYF
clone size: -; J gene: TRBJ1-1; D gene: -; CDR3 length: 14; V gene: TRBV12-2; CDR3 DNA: TGTGCAAGTCGCCCCACACGGCGGTCAACTGAAGCTTTCTTT; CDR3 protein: CASRPTRRSTEAFF
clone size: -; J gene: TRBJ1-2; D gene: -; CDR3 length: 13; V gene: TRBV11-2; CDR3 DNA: TGTGCCAGCAGCTTAGACCCGGGTAATGGCTACACCTTC; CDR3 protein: CASSLDPGNGYTF
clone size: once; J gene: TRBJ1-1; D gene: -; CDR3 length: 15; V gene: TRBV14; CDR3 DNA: TGTGCCAGCAGGTCTGAGCAGACAGGCACGACTGAAGCTTTCTTT; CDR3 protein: CASRSEQTGTTEAFF
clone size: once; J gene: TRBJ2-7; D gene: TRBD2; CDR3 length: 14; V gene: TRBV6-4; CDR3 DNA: TGTGCCAGCAGTACTAGCGGAGCGTGCCACGAGCAGTACTTC; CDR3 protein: CASSTSGACHEQYF
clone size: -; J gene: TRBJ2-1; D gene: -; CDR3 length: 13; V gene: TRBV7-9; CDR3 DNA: TGTGCCAGCAGCTCCCCTCAGTACAATGAGCAGTTCTTC; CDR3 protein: CASSSPQYNEQFF
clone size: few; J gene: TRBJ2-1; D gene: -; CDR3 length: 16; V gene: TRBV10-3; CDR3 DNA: TGTGCCATCAGTGAGTTAACTAGCCAGAAATACAATGAGCAGTTCTTC; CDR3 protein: CAISELTSQKYNEQFF
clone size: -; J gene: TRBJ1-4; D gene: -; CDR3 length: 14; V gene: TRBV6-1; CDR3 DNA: TGTGCCACGCTACCAGGCAGAGAAACTGAAAAACTGTTTTTT; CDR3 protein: CATLPGRETEKLFF
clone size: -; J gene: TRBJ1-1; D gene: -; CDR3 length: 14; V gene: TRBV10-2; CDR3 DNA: TGCGCCAGCAGGGAACAGTTTTCCATCACTGAAGCTTTCTTT; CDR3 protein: CASREQFSITEAFF
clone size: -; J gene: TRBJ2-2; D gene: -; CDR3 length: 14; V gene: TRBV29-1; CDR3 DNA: TGCAGCGTTGCCGGACTACTAAGCACCGGGGAGCTGTTTTTT; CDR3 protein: CSVAGLLSTGELFF
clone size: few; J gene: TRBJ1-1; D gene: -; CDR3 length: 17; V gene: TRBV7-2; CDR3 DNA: TGTGCCAGCAGCTTATCGGTTCGGGGGAGGCCAAACACTGAAGCTTTCTTT; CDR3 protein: CASSLSVRGRPNTEAFF
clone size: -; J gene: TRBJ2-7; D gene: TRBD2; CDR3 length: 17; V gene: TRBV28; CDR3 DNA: TGTGCCAGCAGTCCGCAGGGGACTAGCGGGAGCAGGTACGAGCAGTACTTC; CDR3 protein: CASSPQGTSGSRYEQYF
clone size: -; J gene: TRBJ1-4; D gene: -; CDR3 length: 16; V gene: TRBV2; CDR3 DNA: TGTGCCAGCAGTCGGTGCCCCCGGGGAACTAATGAAAAACTGTTTTTT; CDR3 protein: CASSRCPRGTNEKLFF